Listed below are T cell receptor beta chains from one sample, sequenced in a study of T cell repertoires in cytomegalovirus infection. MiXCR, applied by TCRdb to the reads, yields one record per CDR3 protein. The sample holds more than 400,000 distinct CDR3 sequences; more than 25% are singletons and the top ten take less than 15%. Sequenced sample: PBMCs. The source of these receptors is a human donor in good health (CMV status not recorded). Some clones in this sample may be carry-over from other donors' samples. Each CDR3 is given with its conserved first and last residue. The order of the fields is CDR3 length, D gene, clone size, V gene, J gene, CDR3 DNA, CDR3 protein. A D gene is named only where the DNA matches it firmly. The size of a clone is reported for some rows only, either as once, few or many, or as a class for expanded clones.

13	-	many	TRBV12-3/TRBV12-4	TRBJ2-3	TGTGCCAGCAGTTTACGCGGTTCGGATACGCAGTATTTT	CASSLRGSDTQYF
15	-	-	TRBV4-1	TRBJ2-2	TGCGCCAGCAGCCCAAGTGAGGGTTACGCCGGGGAGCTGTTTTTT	CASSPSEGYAGELFF
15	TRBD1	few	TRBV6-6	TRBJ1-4	TGTGCCAGCAGTCTAGACGGGACAGGGTTTGAAAAACTGTTTTTT	CASSLDGTGFEKLFF
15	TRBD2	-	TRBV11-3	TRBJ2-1	TGTGCCAGCAGCCAAACTAGCGCTTTATACAATGAGCAGTTCTTC	CASSQTSALYNEQFF
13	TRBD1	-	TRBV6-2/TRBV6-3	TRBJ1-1	TGTGCCAGCAGGACTAGAGGGGGCCCCGAAGCTTTCTTT	CASRTRGGPEAFF
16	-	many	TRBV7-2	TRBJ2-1	TGTGCCAGCAGCCAGCCCGGGGTGAAATTAATGAATGAGCAGTTCTTC	CASSQPGVKLMNEQFF
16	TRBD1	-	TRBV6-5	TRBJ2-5	TGTGCCAGCAGTTACGGGACAGGGGGCTTGGGGGAGACCCAGTACTTC	CASSYGTGGLGETQYF
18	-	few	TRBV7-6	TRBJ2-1	TGTGCCAGCAGCCAAACAACCGGGACCCACACGACGTACAATGAGCAGTTCTTC	CASSQTTGTHTTYNEQFF
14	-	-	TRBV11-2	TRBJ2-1	TGTGCCAGCAGCCCCTTTTTGGAGAACAATGAGCAGTTCTTC	CASSPFLENNEQFF
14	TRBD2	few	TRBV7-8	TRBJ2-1	TGTGCCAGCAGCTTAAAGCGGGAGATGGCTGAGCAGTTCTTC	CASSLKREMAEQFF
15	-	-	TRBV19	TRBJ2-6	TGTGCCAGTATACAACCGTCACTTGGGGCCAACGTCCTGACTTTC	CASIQPSLGANVLTF
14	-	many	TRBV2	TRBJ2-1	TGTGCCAGCGGTTTGGAATCGAGCATTGGTGAGCAGTTCTTC	CASGLESSIGEQFF
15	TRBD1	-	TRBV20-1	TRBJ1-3	TGCAGTGCCGGACAGGGGAGTGGGTCTGGAAACACCATATATTTT	CSAGQGSGSGNTIYF
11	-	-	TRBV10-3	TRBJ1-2	TGTGCCATCAGGGGAAGTTATGGCTACACCTTC	CAIRGSYGYTF
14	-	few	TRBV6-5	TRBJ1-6	TGTGCCAGCAGTTTGACAAAATGGAATTCACCCCTCCACTTT	CASSLTKWNSPLHF
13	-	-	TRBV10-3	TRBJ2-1	TGTGCCATGGGCGGAGACTTCTACAATGAGCAGTTCTTC	CAMGGDFYNEQFF
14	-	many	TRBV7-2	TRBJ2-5	TGTGCCAGCAGCCCAGGGACTGTCCAAGAGACCCAGTACTTC	CASSPGTVQETQYF
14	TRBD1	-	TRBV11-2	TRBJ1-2	TGTGCCAGCAGCTTAGAAGGGGACAGGGGTGGCTACACCTTC	CASSLEGDRGGYTF
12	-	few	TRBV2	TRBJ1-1	TGTGCCAGTCGGGGGGGAAGAGCTGAAGCTTTCTTT	CASRGGRAEAFF
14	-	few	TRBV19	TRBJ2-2	TGTGCCAGTAGTGATAGCGGCAACACCGGGGAGCTGTTTTTT	CASSDSGNTGELFF
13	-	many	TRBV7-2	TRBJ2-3	TGTGCCAGCAGCTTAAGCGTGGCAGATACGCAGTATTTT	CASSLSVADTQYF
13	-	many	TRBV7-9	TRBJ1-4	TGTGCCAGCAGCTTGGTTGGAGGTGAAAAACTGTTTTTT	CASSLVGGEKLFF
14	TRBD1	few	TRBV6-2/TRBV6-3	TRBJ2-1	TGTGCCAGCAGTTGGCCCAGGGGGTCAGGAGAGCAGTTCTTC	CASSWPRGSGEQFF
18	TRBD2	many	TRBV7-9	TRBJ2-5	TGTGCCAGCAGCCCCGGCGGTATGAGCGGGAGGGCCAGAGAGACCCAGTACTTC	CASSPGGMSGRARETQYF
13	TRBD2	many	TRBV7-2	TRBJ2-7	TGTGCCAGCAGCTTAAGACTAGCAGGCGAGCAGTACTTC	CASSLRLAGEQYF